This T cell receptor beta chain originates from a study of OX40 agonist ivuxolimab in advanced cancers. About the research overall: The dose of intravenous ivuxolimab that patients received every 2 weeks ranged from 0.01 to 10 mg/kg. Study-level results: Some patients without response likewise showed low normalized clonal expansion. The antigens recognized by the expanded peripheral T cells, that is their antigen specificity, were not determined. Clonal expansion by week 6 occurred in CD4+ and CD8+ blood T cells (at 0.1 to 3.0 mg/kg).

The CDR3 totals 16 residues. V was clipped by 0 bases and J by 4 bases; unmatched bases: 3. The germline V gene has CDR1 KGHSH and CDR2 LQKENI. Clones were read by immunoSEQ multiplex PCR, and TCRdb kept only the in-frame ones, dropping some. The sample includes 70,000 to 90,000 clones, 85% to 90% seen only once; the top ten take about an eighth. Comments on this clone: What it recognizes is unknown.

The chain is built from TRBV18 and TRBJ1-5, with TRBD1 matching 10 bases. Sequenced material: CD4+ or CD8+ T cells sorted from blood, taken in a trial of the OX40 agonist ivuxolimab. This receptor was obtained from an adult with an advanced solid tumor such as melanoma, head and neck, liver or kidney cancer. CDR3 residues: CASSPPGQGWNQPQHF. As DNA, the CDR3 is TGTGCCAGCTCACCACCGGGACAGGGGTGGAATCAGCCCCAGCATTTT. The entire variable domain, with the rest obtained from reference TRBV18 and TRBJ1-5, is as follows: NAGVMQNPRHLVRRRGQEARLRCSPMKGHSHVYWYRQLPEEGLKFMVYLQKENIIDESGMPKERFSAEFPKEGPSILRIQQVVRGDSAAYFCASSPPGQGWNQPQHFGDGTRLSIL.